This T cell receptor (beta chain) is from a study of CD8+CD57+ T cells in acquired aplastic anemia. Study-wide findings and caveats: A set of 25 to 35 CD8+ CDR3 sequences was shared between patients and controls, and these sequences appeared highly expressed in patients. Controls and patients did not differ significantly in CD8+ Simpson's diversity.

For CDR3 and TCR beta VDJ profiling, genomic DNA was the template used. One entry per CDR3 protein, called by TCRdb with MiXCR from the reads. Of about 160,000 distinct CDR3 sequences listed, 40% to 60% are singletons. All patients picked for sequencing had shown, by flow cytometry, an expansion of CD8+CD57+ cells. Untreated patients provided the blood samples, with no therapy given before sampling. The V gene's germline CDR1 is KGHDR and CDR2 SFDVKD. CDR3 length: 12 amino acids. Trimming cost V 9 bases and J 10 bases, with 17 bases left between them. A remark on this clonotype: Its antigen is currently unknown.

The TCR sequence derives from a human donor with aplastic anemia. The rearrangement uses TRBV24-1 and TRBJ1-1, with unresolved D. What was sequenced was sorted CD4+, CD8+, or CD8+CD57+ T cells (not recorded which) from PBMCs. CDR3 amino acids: CATVAPLRVAFF. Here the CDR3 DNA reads TGTGCCACCGTGGCCCCGCTGAGGGTAGCTTTCTTT.